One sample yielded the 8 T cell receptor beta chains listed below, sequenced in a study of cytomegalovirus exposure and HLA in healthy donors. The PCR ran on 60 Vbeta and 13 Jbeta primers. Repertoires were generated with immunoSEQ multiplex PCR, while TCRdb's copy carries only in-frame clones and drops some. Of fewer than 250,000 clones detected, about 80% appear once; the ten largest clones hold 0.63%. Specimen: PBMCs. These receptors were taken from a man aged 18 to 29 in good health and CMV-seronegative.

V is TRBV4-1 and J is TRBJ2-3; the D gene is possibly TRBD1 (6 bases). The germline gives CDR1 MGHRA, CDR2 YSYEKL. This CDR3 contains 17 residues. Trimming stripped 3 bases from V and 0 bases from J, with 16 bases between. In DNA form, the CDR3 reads TGCGCCAGCAGCCAGCGATACAGGGTAGTTAGCACAGATACGCAGTATTTT. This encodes CASSQRYRVVSTDTQYF.

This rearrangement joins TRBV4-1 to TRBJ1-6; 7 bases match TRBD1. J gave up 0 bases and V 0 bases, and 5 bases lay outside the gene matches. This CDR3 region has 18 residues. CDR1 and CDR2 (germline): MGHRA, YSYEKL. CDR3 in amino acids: CASSQDARGSSYNSPLHF. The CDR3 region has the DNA TGCGCCAGCAGCCAAGATGCCAGGGGGAGCTCCTATAATTCACCCCTCCACTTT.

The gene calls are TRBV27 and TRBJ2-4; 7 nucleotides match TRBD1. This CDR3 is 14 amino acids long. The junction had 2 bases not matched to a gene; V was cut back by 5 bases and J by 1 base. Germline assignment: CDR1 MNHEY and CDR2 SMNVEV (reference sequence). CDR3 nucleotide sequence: TGTGCCAGCAGTCAACAGGGGGCCAAAAACATTCAGTACTTC. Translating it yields CASSQQGAKNIQYF.

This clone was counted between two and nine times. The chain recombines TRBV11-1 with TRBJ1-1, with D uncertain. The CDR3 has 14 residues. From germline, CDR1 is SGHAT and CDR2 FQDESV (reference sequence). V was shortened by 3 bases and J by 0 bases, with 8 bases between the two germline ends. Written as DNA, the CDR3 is TGTGCCAGCAGCTTCGGTTCTATGAACACTGAAGCTTTCTTT. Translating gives CASSFGSMNTEAFF. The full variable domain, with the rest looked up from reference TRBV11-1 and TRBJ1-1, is EAEVAQSPRYKITEKSQAVAFWCDPISGHATLYWYRQILGQGPELLVQFQDESVVDDSQLPKDRFSAERLKGVDSTLKIQPAELGDSAMYLCASSFGSMNTEAFFGQGTRLTVV.

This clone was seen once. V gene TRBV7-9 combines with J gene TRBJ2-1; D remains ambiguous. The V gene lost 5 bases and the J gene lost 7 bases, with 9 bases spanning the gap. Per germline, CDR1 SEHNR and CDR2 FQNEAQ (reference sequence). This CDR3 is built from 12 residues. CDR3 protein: CASSRIANEQFF. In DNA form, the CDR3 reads TGTGCCAGCAGCCGAATCGCGAATGAGCAGTTCTTC.

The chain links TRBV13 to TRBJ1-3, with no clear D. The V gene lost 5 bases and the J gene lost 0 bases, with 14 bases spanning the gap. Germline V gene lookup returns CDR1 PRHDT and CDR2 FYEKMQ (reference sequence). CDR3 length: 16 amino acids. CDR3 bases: TGTGCCAGCAGCATCGTCCCGGGGAGCTCTGGAAACACCATATATTTT. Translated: CASSIVPGSSGNTIYF.

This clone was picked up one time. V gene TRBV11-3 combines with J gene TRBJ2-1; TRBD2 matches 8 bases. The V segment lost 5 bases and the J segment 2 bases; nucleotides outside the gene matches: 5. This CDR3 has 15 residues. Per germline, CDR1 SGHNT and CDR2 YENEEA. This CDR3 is CASSTTSGAYNEQFF. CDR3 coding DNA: TGTGCCAGCAGCACAACTAGCGGCGCCTACAATGAGCAGTTCTTC.

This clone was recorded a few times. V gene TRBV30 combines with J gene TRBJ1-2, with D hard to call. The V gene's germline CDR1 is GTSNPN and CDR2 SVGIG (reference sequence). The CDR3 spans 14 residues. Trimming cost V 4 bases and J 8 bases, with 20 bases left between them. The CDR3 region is CAWTGFSFNRGYTF. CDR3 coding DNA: TGTGCCTGGACCGGGTTCTCCTTTAACCGGGGCTACACCTTC.